A selection of T cell receptor beta chains follows, all from one sample in a study of graft-versus-host responses after intestinal transplantation. Their antigens remain unidentified. The method was immunoSEQ multiplex PCR; TCRdb's version includes in-frame clones alone and lacks a portion of them. The sample has tens of thousands of clones; about 95% are singletons. This material consisted of unstimulated CD4+ T cells sorted from spleen or lymph node cells, taken before transplant. The receptors shown here come from a human donor who was the organ donor for an intestinal transplant. Each CDR3 is given with its conserved first and last residue.

TRBV7-7	CASSQIQGTNTEAFF
TRBV7-2	CASSLAGQANTEAFF
TRBV5-1	CASSLSGDRAAGELFF
TRBV7-9	CASSLGRISGNTIYF
TRBV9	CASSVGWTGGETQYF
TRBV27	CASRSGTGGWNGYTF
TRBV7-2	CASSLGGAHEKLFF
TRBV28	CASSSRQVLNEKLFF
TRBV9	CASSVTTNTEAFF
TRBV11-2	CASSRIGTALRGYTF
TRBV5-4	CASSLKVGASGVYEQFF
TRBV2	CASSHREADTQYF
TRBV7-6	CASSFTPPTGELFF
TRBV4-2	CASSQTGDGTDTQYF